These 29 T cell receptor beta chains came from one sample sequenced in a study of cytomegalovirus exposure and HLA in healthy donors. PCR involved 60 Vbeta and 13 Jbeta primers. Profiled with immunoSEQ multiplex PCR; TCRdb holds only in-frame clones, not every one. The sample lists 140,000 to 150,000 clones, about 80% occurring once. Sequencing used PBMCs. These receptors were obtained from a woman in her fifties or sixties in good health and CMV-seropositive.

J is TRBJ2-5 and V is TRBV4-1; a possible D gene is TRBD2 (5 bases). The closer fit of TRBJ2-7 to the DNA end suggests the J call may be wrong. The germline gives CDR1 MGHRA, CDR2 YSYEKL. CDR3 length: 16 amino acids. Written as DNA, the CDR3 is TGCGCCAGCAGTTTAGCCTCACTAGTTTTCGTAAACGAGCAGTACTTC. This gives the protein CASSLASLVFVNEQYF.

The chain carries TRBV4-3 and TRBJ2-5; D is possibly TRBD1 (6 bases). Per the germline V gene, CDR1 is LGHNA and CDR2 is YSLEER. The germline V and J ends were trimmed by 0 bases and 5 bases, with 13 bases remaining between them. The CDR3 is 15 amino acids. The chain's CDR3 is CASSQDQGLGETQYF. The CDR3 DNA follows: TGCGCCAGCAGCCAAGATCAGGGGTTAGGGGAGACCCAGTACTTC.

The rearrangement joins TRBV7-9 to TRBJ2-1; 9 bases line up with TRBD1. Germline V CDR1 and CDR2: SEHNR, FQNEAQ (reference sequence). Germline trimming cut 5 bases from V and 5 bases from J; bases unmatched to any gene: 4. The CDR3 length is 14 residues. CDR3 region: CASSGTGLHNEQFF. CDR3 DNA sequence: TGTGCCAGCAGCGGGACAGGGCTACACAATGAGCAGTTCTTC. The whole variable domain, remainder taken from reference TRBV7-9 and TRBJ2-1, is DTGVSQNPRHKITKRGQNVTFRCDPISEHNRLYWYRQTLGQGPEFLTYFQNEAQLEKSRLLSDRFSAERPKGSFSTLEIQRTEQGDSAMYLCASSGTGLHNEQFFGPGTRLTVL.

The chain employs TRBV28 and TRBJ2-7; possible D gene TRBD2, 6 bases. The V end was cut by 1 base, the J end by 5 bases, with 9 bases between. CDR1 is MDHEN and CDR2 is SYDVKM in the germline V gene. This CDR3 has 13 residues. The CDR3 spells CASSLSGLNEQYF. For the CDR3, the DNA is TGTGCCAGCAGTTTATCGGGACTCAACGAGCAGTACTTC. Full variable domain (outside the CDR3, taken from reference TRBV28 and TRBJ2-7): DVKVTQSSRYLVKRTGEKVFLECVQDMDHENMFWYRQDPGLGLRLIYFSYDVKMKEKGDIPEGYSVSREKKERFSLILESASTNQTSMYLCASSLSGLNEQYFGPGTRLTVT.

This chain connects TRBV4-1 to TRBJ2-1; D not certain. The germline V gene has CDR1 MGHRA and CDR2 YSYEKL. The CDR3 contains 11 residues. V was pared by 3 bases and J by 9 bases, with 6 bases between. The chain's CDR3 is CASSHRSEQFF. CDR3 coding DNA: TGCGCCAGCAGCCACAGAAGTGAGCAGTTCTTC.

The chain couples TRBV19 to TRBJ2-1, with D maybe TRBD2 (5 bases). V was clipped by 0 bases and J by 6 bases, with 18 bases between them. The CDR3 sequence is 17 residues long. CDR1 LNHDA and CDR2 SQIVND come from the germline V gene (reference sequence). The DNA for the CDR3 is TGTGCCAGTAGTATAGAGGGGAGCCCGAAGGGCACCAATGAGCAGTTCTTC. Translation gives CASSIEGSPKGTNEQFF. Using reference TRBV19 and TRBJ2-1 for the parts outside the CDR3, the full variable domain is DGGITQSPKYLFRKEGQNVTLSCEQNLNHDAMYWYRQDPGQGLRLIYYSQIVNDFQKGDIAEGYSVSREKKESFPLTVTSAQKNPTAFYLCASSIEGSPKGTNEQFFGPGTRLTVL.

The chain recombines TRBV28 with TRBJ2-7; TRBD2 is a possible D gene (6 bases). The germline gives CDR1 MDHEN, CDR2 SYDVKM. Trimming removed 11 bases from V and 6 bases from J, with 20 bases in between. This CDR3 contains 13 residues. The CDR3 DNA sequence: TGTGCCGTACTAACTAGCCCAAACTGCGAGCAGTACTTC. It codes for CAVLTSPNCEQYF.

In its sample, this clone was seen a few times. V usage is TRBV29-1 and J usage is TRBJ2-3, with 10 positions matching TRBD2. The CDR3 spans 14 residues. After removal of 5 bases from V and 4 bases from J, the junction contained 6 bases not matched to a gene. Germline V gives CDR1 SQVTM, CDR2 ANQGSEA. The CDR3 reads CSVRASGSSDTQYF. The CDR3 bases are TGCAGCGTTAGGGCTAGCGGGAGTTCAGATACGCAGTATTTT.

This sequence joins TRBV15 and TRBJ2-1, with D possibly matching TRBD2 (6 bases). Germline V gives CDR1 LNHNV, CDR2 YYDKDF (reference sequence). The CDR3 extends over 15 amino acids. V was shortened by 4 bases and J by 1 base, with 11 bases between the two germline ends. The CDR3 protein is CATSILAESYNEQFF. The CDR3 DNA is TGTGCCACCAGCATACTAGCAGAGTCCTACAATGAGCAGTTCTTC.

CDR3 region: CASRGNRPRGEKLFF. The CDR3 DNA reads as TGTGCCAGCAGAGGGAACAGACCCAGGGGTGAAAAACTGTTTTTT. The genes are TRBV2 and TRBJ1-4, with D perhaps matching TRBD1 (6 bases). The V end lost 6 bases, the J end lost 7 bases, and 18 bases lay between the germline ends. Germline lookup yields CDR1 SNHLY and CDR2 FYNNEI. The CDR3 is made up of 15 amino acids.

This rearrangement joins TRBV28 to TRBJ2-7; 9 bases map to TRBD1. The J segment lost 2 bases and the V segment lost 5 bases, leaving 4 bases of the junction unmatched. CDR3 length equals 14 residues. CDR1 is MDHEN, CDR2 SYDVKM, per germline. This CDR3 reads CASSEQGAPYEQYF. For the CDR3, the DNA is TGTGCCAGCAGTGAACAGGGGGCGCCCTACGAGCAGTACTTC.

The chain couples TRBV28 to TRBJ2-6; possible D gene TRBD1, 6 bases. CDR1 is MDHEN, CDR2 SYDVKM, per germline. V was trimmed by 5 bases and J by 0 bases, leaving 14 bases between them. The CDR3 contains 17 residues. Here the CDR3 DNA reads TGTGCCAGCAGTCCCCCTGGACAGATCTCTGGGGCCAACGTCCTGACTTTC. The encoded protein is CASSPPGQISGANVLTF. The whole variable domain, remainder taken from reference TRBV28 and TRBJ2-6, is DVKVTQSSRYLVKRTGEKVFLECVQDMDHENMFWYRQDPGLGLRLIYFSYDVKMKEKGDIPEGYSVSREKKERFSLILESASTNQTSMYLCASSPPGQISGANVLTFGAGSRLTVL.

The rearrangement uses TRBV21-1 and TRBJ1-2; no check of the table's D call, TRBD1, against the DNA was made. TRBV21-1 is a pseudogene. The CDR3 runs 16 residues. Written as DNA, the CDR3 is TGTGCCAGCAGCAAGTTCCCTAGGAGGGGGCCTTATGGCTACACCTTC. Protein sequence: CASSKFPRRGPYGYTF.

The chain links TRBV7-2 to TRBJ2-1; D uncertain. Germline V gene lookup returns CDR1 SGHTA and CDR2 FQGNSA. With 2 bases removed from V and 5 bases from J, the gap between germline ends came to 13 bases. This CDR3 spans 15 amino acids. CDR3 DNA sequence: TGTGCCAGCAGCTTATCCGTGGTCGAGCACAATGAGCAGTTCTTC. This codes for CASSLSVVEHNEQFF. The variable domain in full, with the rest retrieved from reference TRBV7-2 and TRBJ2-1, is GAGVSQSPSNKVTEKGKDVELRCDPISGHTALYWYRQSLGQGLEFLIYFQGNSAPDKSGLPSDRFSAERTGGSVSTLTIQRTQQEDSAVYLCASSLSVVEHNEQFFGPGTRLTVL.

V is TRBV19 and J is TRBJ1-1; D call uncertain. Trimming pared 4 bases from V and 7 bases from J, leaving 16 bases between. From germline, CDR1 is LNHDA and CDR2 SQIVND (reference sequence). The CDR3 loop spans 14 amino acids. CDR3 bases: TGTGCCAGTAGTACTCCGGGTCCCTGGAGTGAAGCTTTCTTT. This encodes CASSTPGPWSEAFF.

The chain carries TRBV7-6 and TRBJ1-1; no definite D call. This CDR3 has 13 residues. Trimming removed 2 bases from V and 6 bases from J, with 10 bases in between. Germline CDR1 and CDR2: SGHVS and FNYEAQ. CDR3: CASSLFYGAEAFF. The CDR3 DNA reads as TGTGCCAGCAGCTTATTCTACGGGGCTGAAGCTTTCTTT. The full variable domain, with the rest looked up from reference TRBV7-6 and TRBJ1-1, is GAGVSQSPRYKVTKRGQDVALRCDPISGHVSLYWYRQALGQGPEFLTYFNYEAQQDKSGLPNDRFSAERPEGSISTLTIQRTEQRDSAMYRCASSLFYGAEAFFGQGTRLTVV.

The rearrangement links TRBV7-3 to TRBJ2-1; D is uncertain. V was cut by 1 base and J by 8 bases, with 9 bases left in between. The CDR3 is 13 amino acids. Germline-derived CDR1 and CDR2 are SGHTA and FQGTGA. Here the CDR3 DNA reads TGTGCCAGCAGCTTAAGCGAGTTGGATGAGCAGTTCTTC. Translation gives CASSLSELDEQFF.

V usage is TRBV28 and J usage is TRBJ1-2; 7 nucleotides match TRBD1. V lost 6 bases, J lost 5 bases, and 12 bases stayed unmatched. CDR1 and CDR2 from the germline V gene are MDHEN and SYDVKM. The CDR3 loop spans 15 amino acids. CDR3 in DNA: TGTGCCAGCAGGCGGGACAGTGGGGATGGGTATGGCTACACCTTC. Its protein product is CASRRDSGDGYGYTF.

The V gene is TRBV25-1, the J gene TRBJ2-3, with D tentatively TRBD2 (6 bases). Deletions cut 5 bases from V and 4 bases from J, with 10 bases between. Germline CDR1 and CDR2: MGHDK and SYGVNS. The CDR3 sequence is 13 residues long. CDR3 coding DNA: TGTGCCAGCAGTCTCGGGGGATCAGATACGCAGTATTTT. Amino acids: CASSLGGSDTQYF.

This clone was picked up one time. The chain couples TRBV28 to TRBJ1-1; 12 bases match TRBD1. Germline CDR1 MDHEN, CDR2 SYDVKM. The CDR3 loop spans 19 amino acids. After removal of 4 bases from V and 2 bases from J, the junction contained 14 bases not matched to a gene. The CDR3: CASSSVMTPGQGANTEAFF. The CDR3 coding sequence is TGTGCCAGCAGTTCCGTAATGACACCGGGACAGGGGGCAAACACTGAAGCTTTCTTT.

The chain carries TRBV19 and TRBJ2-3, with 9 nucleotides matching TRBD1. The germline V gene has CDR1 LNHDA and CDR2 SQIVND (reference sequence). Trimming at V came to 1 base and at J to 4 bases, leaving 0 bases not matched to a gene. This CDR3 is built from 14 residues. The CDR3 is CASSIGQGADTQYF. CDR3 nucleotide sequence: TGTGCCAGTAGTATAGGACAGGGGGCAGATACGCAGTATTTT.

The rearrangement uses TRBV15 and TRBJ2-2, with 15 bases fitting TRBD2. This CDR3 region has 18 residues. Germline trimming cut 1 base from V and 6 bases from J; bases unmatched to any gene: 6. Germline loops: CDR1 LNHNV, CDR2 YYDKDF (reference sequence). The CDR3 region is CATSRAPGLAGGSGELFF. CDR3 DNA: TGTGCCACCAGCAGAGCTCCCGGACTAGCGGGAGGGTCCGGGGAGCTGTTTTTT.

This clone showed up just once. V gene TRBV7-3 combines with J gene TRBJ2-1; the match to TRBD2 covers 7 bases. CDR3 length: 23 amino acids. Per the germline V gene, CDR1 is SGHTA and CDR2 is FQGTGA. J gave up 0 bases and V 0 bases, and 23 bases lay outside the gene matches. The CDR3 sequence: CASSLTGLRRASGNLLSYNEQFF. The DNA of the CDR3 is TGTGCCAGCAGCTTAACTGGCCTACGTAGGGCTAGCGGAAACTTGCTCTCCTACAATGAGCAGTTCTTC. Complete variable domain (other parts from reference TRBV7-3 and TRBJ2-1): GAGVSQTPSNKVTEKGKYVELRCDPISGHTALYWYRQSLGQGPEFLIYFQGTGAADDSGLPNDRFFAVRPEGSVSTLKIQRTERGDSAVYLCASSLTGLRRASGNLLSYNEQFFGPGTRLTVL.

The CDR3 here is CASSLVSRDEQYF. The DNA of the CDR3 is TGTGCCAGCAGCTTAGTGTCCAGGGACGAGCAGTACTTC. The chain carries TRBV11-2 and TRBJ2-7; possible D gene TRBD1, 5 bases. Deletions cut 1 base from V and 5 bases from J, with 9 bases between. CDR1 is SGHAT and CDR2 is FQNNGV in the germline V gene. The CDR3 has 13 residues.

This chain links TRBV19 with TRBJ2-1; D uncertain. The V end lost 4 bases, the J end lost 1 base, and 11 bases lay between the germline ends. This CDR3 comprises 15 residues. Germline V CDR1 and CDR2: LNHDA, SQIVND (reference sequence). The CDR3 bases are TGTGCCAGTAGTACCTCCCCGAGTTCCTACAATGAGCAGTTCTTC. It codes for CASSTSPSSYNEQFF. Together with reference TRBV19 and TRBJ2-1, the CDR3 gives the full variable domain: DGGITQSPKYLFRKEGQNVTLSCEQNLNHDAMYWYRQDPGQGLRLIYYSQIVNDFQKGDIAEGYSVSREKKESFPLTVTSAQKNPTAFYLCASSTSPSSYNEQFFGPGTRLTVL.

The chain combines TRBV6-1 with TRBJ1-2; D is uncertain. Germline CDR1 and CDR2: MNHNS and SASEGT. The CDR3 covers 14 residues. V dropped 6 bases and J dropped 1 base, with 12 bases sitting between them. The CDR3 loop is CASSDFSRNYGYTF. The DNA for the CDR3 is TGTGCCAGCAGCGATTTTAGTCGTAACTATGGCTACACCTTC.

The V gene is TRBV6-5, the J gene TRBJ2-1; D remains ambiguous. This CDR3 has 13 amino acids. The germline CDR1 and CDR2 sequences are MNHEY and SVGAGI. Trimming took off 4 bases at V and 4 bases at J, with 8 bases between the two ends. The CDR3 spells CASSSRRYNEQFF. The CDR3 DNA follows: TGTGCCAGCAGTTCCCGTCGTTACAATGAGCAGTTCTTC.

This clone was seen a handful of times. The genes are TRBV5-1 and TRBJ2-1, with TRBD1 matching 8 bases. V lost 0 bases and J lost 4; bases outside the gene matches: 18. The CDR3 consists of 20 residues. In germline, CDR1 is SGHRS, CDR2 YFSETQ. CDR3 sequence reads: CASSLAGAGGLSVSYNEQFF. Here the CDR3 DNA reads TGCGCCAGCAGCTTGGCCGGCGCAGGGGGCTTAAGTGTTTCGTACAATGAGCAGTTCTTC.

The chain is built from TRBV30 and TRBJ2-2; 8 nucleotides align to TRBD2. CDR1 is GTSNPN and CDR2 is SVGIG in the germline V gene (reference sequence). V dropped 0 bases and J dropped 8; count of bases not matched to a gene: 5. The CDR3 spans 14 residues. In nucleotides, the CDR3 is TGTGCCTGGAGTGTACGGGGGGGGAGTGGGGAGCTGTTTTTT. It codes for CAWSVRGGSGELFF.